These T cell receptor beta chains were read from a single sample in a study of CD8+ T cells in alopecia areata. Some clones are missing from TCRdb's copy, which holds only in-frame ones; the method was immunoSEQ multiplex PCR. The sample lists over 100,000 clones; around 53% were seen once. The sample was CD8+ T cells sorted from blood, taken at week 24, from a patient treated with tofacitinib. Every receptor here comes from a human donor with alopecia areata. CDR3s include the opening cysteine and the closing phenylalanine or tryptophan. The D gene is left open where the match is weak. Expanded clones get a size class; other rows say once, few or many, or leave the size out.

v_gene	abundance	j_gene	d_gene	CDR3nt	CDR3aa
TRBV6-6	few	TRBJ2-3	TRBD1	TGTGCCAGCAGTTACGGGACAGGGGCAGATACGCAGTATTTT	CASSYGTGADTQYF
TRBV4-1	few	TRBJ1-2	NA	TGCGCCAGCAGCCAAGAAGGGAACGGCAGGACTTTCTATGGCTACACCTTC	CASSQEGNGRTFYGYTF
TRBV27	NA	TRBJ1-1	NA	TGTGCCAGCAGTTTTGGGGTCGGGTGGACTGAAGCTTTCTTT	CASSFGVGWTEAFF
TRBV9	few	TRBJ2-5	NA	TGTGCCAGCAGCGTTACGGGAGAAGAGACCCAGTACTTC	CASSVTGEETQYF
TRBV6-5	once	TRBJ1-6	NA	TGTGCCAGCAGCCTATCAGGGGCCCCCCTCCACTTT	CASSLSGAPLHF
TRBV30	NA	TRBJ2-1	NA	TGTGCCTGGAGTGTACTGGGGAGGGGGAATGAGCAGTTCTTC	CAWSVLGRGNEQFF
TRBV7-6	NA	TRBJ1-6	NA	TGTGCCAGCAGCAGGGACACCCTGGATTCACCCCTCCACTTT	CASSRDTLDSPLHF
TRBV13	NA	TRBJ2-7	NA	TGTGCCAGCAGCCTCGGGACGGAGTCCTACGAGCAGTACTTC	CASSLGTESYEQYF
TRBV29-1	few	TRBJ1-1	NA	TGCAGCTCCTTTGCCGGGGACCCCGGAACTGAAGCTTTCTTT	CSSFAGDPGTEAFF
TRBV25-1	NA	TRBJ2-7	NA	TGTGCCAGCAGCGTCCTTTCTGGCAGATCCTACGAGCAGTACTTC	CASSVLSGRSYEQYF
TRBV6-5	NA	TRBJ1-1	NA	TGTGCCAGCAGTCCAGGGTGGAACACTGAAGCTTTCTTT	CASSPGWNTEAFF
TRBV13	few	TRBJ2-1	NA	TGTGCCAGCAGCTTAGAGTCGAATTCCTACAATGAGCAGTTCTTC	CASSLESNSYNEQFF
TRBV25-1	NA	TRBJ1-2	NA	TGTGCCAGCAGCGGACAGCTCCTTACGTTCTATGGCTACACCTTC	CASSGQLLTFYGYTF